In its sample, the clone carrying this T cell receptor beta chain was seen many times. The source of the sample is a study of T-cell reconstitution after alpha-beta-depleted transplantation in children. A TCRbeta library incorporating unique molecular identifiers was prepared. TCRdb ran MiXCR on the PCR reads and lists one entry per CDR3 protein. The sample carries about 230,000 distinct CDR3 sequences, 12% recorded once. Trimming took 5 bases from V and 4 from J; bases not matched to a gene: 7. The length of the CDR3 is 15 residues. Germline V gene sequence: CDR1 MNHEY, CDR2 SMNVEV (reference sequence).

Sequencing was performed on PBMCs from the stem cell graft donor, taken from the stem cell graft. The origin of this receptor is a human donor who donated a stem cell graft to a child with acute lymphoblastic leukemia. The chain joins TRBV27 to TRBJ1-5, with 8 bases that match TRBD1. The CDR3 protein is CASSTLDRVNQPQHF. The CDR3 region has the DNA TGTGCCAGCAGTACTTTGGACAGGGTGAATCAGCCCCAGCATTTT.